This T cell receptor beta chain was obtained from a study of cytomegalovirus exposure and HLA in healthy donors. General study points: Subsequent analysis of the roughly 120 validation repertoires found a tendency for first-cohort TCR clusters to co-occur.

As to this clone: Its antigen remains unidentified.

These donors were members of the approximately 110-subject validation cohort, a group separate from the approximately 700-subject first cohort. V lost 4 bases, J lost 0 bases, and 14 bases stayed unmatched. CDR3 length: 19 residues. Clones were read by immunoSEQ multiplex PCR, and TCRdb kept only the in-frame ones, dropping some. Here the sample spans about 330,000 clones, roughly 85% being singletons. The receptor was derived from a woman aged 18-35 years in good health and CMV-seronegative. Source material: PBMCs. This chain connects TRBV23-1 to TRBJ1-3; TRBD1 matches 8 bases. TRBV23-1 is flagged as an ORF with uncertain function. The CDR3 sequence: CASSLPGTGFLSSGNTIYF. CDR3 in DNA: TGCGCCAGCAGTCTCCCAGGGACAGGATTCTTAAGCTCTGGAAACACCATATATTTT.